The 8 T cell receptor beta chains below were found in one sample sequenced in a study of blood T cell repertoires in COVID-19. Profiling relied on immunoSEQ multiplex PCR, and the TCRdb table lists in-frame clones only, not all of them. The sample includes under 200,000 clones, 80% seen only once; the top ten take roughly 6.7%. Sequences were obtained from peripheral blood. Receptors were obtained from a man in his sixties with acute or convalescent COVID-19.

This clone was detected only once. The chain couples TRBV4-2 to TRBJ2-2; TRBD2 aligns across 9 bases. The CDR3 length is 17 residues. Trimming at V came to 0 bases and at J to 1 base, leaving 3 bases not matched to a gene. Germline-derived CDR1 and CDR2 are LGHNA and YNFKEQ. In nucleotides, the CDR3 is TGTGCCAGCAGCCAAGATGGGACTAGCAGGAACACCGGGGAGCTGTTTTTT. This codes for CASSQDGTSRNTGELFF.

The gene calls are TRBV30 and TRBJ2-1, with TRBD2 matching over 10 bases. Germline V gene lookup returns CDR1 GTSNPN and CDR2 SVGIG (reference sequence). V gave up 1 base and J gave up 7 bases; unmatched junction bases: 4. The length of the CDR3 is 14 residues. The CDR3 DNA reads TGTGCCTGGAGTGGGCTAGCGGGAGTTAATGAGCAGTTCTTC. Residues: CAWSGLAGVNEQFF.

The chain recombines TRBV30 with TRBJ1-4; TRBD1 agrees at 12 bases. V shed 3 bases and J 5 bases; nucleotides not matched to a gene: 7. Germline V gene sequence: CDR1 GTSNPN, CDR2 SVGIG (reference sequence). This CDR3 spans 16 amino acids. The CDR3 sequence: CAWRGQGAGRNEKLFF. The CDR3 DNA is TGTGCCTGGAGGGGACAGGGGGCTGGTAGGAATGAAAAACTGTTTTTT.

In its sample, this clone was seen a few times. The chain employs TRBV10-3 and TRBJ2-2, with no clear D. CDR1 and CDR2 from the germline V gene are ENHRY and SYGVKD. This CDR3 comprises 12 residues. The germline V and J ends were trimmed by 6 bases and 3 bases, with 5 bases remaining between them. CDR3 in DNA: TGTGCCATCAGCCCAGACACCGGGGAGCTGTTTTTT. This codes for CAISPDTGELFF.

DNA for the CDR3: TGTGCCAGCAGAGGAGGGACAGGGAACTATGGCTACACCTTC. Translating it yields CASRGGTGNYGYTF. This sequence joins TRBV2 and TRBJ1-2; 9 nucleotides match TRBD1. The CDR3 has 14 residues. Germline V gene lookup returns CDR1 SNHLY and CDR2 FYNNEI. The junction had 4 bases not matched to a gene; V was cut back by 6 bases and J by 2 bases. The full variable domain, its missing parts supplied by reference TRBV2 and TRBJ1-2, is EPEVTQTPSHQVTQMGQEVILRCVPISNHLYFYWYRQILGQKVEFLVSFYNNEISEKSEIFDDQFSVERPDGSNFTLKIRSTKLEDSAMYFCASRGGTGNYGYTFGSGTRLTVV.

The table lists this clone with a count of one. CDR3 sequence (DNA): TGTGCCAGCGGTATACAGGGGCGGAGTACTGAAGCTTTCTTT. Encoded protein: CASGIQGRSTEAFF. The chain has TRBV5-4 and TRBJ1-1; 7 bases map to TRBD1. Germline V gene sequence: CDR1 SGHNT, CDR2 YYREEE (reference sequence). J lost 5 bases, V lost 7 bases, and 11 bases had no gene match. The CDR3 totals 14 residues.

The chain joins TRBV7-8 to TRBJ1-5; D possibly corresponds to TRBD1 (6 bases). Trimming removed 8 bases at V and 3 bases at J, with 14 bases between. The CDR3 totals 14 residues. CDR1 is SGHVS and CDR2 is FQNEAQ in the germline V gene. CDR3 protein: CASDNGQINQPQHF. Written as DNA, the CDR3 is TGTGCCAGCGATAATGGACAGATCAATCAGCCCCAGCATTTT.

This chain uses TRBV4-2 with TRBJ2-1; TRBD1 matches at 7 bases. Per germline, CDR1 LGHNA and CDR2 YNFKEQ. The V gene end was trimmed by 4 bases and the J gene end by 3 bases; junction bases not matched to a gene: 3. The CDR3 contains 14 residues. DNA for the CDR3: TGTGCCAGCAGCCCAGGACAGGACTACAATGAGCAGTTCTTC. Protein: CASSPGQDYNEQFF.